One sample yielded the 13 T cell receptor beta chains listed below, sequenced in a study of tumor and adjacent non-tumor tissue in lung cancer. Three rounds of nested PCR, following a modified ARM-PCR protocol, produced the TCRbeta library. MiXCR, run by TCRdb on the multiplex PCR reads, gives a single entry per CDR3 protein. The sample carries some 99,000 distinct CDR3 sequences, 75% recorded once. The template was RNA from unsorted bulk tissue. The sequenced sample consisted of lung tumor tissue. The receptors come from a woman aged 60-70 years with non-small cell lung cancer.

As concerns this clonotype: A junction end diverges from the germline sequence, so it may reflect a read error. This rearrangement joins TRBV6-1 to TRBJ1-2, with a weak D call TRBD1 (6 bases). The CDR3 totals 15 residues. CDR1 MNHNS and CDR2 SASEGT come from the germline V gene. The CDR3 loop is CATSEYRQGNYGYTF. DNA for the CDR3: TGTGCCACCAGTGAATATCGGCAGGGGAACTACGGCTACACCTTC.

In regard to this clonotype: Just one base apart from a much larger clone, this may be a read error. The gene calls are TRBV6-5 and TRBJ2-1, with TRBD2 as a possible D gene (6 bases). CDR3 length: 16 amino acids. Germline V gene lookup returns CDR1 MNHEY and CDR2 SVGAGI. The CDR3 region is CASNYSGSGLYNEQFF. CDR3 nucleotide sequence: TGTGCCAGCAATTACTCGGGGAGCGGACTATACAATGAGCAGTTCTTC.

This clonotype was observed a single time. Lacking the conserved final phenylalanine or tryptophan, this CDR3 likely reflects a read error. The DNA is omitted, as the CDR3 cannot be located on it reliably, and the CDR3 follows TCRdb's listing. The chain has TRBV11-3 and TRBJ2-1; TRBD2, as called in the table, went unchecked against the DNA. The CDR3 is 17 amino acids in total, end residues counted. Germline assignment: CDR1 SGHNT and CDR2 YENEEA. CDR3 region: CASSLELTSGSHNGHFS.

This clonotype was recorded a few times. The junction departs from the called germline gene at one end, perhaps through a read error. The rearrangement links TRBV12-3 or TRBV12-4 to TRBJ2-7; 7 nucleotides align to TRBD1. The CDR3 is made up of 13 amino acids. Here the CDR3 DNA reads TGTGCCAACAGTCTGGACAGGTCCTACGAGCAGTACTTC. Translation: CANSLDRSYEQYF.

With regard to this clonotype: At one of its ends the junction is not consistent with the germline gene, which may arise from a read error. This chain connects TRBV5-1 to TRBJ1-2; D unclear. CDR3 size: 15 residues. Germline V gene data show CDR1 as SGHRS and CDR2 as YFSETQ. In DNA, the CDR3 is TGCGCCGGCAGCTCCCTCGCGGGGACTAACTATGGCTACACCTTC. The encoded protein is CAGSSLAGTNYGYTF. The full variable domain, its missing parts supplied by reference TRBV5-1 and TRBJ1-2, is KAGVTQTPRYLIKTRGQQVTLSCSPISGHRSVSWYQQTPGQGLQFLFEYFSETQRNKGNFPGRFSGRQFSNSRSEMNVSTLELGDSALYLCAGSSLAGTNYGYTFGSGTRLTVV.

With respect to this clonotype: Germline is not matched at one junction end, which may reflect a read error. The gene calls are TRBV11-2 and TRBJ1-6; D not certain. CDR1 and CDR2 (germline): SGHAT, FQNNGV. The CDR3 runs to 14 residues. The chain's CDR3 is CANSLEASSSPLHF. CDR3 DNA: TGTGCCAACAGCTTAGAGGCAAGTAGTTCACCCCTCCATTTT.

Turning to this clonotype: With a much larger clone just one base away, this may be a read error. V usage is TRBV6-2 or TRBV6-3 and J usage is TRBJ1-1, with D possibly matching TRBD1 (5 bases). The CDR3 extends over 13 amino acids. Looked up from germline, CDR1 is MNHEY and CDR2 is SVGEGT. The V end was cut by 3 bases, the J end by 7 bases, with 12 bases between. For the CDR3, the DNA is TGTGCCAGCAGTTATGTATTAGACAGTGAAGCTTTCTTT. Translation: CASSYVLDSEAFF.

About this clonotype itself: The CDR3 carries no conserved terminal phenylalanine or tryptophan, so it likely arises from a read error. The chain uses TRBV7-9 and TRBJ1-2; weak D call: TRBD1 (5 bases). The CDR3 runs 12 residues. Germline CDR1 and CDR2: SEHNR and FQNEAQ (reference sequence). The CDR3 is CTCWAGHNGYTL. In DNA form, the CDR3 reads TGTACATGCTGGGCAGGACACAACGGCTACACCTTA.

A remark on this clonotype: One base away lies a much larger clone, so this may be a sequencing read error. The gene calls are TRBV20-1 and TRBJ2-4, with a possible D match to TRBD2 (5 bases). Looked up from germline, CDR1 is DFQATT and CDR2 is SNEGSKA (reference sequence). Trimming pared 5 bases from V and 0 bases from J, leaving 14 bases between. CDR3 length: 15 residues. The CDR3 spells CSAVRVMGAKNIQYF. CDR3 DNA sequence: TGCAGTGCTGTGAGGGTTATGGGAGCCAAAAACATTCAGTACTTC.

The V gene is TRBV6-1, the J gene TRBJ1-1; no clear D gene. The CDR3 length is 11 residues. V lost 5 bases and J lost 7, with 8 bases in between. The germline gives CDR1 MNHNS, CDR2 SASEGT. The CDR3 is CASSPLDEAFF. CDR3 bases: TGTGCCAGCAGTCCATTGGATGAAGCTTTCTTT.

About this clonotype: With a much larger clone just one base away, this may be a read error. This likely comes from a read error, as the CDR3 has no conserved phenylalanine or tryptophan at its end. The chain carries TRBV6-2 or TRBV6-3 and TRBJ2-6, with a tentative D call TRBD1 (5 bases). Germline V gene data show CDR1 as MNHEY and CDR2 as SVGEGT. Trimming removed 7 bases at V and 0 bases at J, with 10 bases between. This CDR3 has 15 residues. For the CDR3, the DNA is TGTGCCAGCACTCAGGGAATCTCTGGGGCCAACGTCCTGACTGTC. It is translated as CASTQGISGANVLTV.

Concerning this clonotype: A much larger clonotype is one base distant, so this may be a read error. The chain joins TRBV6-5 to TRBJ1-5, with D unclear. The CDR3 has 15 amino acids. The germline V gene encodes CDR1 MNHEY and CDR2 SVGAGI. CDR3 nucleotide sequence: TGTCCCAGCAGTTACTCTTCGAAAATGGATCAGCCCCAGCATTTT. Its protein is CPSSYSSKMDQPQHF.

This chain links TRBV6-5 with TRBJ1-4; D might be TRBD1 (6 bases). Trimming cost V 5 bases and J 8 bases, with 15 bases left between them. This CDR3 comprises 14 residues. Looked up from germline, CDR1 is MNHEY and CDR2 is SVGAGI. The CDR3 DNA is TGTGCCAGCAGTCGGACAGAAAGTTCGGAAAAACTGTTTTTT. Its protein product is CASSRTESSEKLFF.